This T cell receptor beta chain emerged from a study of T cells in Graves' hyperthyroidism and ophthalmopathy. Study-wide results and caveats: Separating ophthalmopathy from stable hyperthyroidism was achieved by a 13 V-J model. Most clonotypes that expanded in the thyroid above 0.001 also showed up in blood.

RNA transcripts yielded amplified TCR beta CDR3 regions. TCR CDR3 regions were first amplified by RT-PCR with HTBI primers. Via MiXCR, TCRdb re-called the multiplex PCR reads, giving one row per CDR3 protein. The sample records about 350,000 distinct CDR3 sequences, about a sixth being singletons. The CDR3 is made up of 15 amino acids. The germline CDR1 and CDR2 sequences are MNHNS and SASEGT. V lost 6 bases to trimming and J lost 4 bases; unmatched junction nucleotides: 6. Concerning this clonotype itself: Its specificity is unknown.

This sequence was found in a woman aged 40 to 50 with Graves' ophthalmopathy. The specimen was blood. This chain joins TRBV6-1 and TRBJ1-5, with 10 bases aligning to TRBD1. DNA of the CDR3: TGTGCCAGCAGCCGGGACAGGGGTTTTAATCAGCCCCAGCATTTT. Its translation is CASSRDRGFNQPQHF.